This T cell receptor beta chain was obtained from a study of molecular identifiers for immune sequencing clone quantification. This clonotype was detected ten times or more. One entry per CDR3 protein results from TCRdb running MiXCR on the PCR reads. In the table there are fewer than 350,000 distinct CDR3 sequences, roughly a fifth of which are singletons. The receptor's source is a human donor in good health. Some libraries in this study had Jurkat cell RNA spiked in. Sequencing was performed on naive CD8+ T cells from blood, with Jurkat cell RNA spiked in. Noted subset: FACS-sorted CD8+CD4-CCR7+CD45RA+ naive T cells.

In DNA form, the CDR3 reads TGCGCCAGCAGCATTACAGAGGACACTGAAGCTTTCTTT. This translates into CASSITEDTEAFF. This chain uses TRBV5-1 with TRBJ1-1; the D is unclear. CDR1 is SGHRS and CDR2 is YFSETQ in the germline V gene. The CDR3 covers 13 residues. V lost 4 bases to trimming and J lost 3 bases, with 10 bases between them.